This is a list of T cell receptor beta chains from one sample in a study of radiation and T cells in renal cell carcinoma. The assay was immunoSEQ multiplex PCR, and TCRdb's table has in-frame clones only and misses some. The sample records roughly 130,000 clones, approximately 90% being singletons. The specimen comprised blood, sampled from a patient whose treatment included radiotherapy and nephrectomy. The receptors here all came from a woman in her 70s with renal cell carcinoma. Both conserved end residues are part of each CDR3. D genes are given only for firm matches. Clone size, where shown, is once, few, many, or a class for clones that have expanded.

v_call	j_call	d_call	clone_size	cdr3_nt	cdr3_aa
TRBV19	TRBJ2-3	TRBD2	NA	TGTGCCAGTGCCCCGCGTAGCGGGGGAATCTTAACAGATACGCAGTATTTT	CASAPRSGGILTDTQYF
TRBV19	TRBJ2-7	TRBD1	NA	TGTGCCACCACTAAGACAGGGTCCTACGAGCAGTACTTC	CATTKTGSYEQYF
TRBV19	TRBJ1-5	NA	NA	TGTGCCAGTAGTAAGCAGCTGGGCAGCAATCAGCCCCAGCATTTT	CASSKQLGSNQPQHF
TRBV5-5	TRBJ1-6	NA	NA	TGTGCCAGCAGCACGCAGGAGGGTTCTCGGAATTCACCCCTCCACTTT	CASSTQEGSRNSPLHF
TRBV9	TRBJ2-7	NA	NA	TGTGCCAGCAGCGTAGGCTTCCTGCAGATGAGCTCCTACGAGCAGTACTTC	CASSVGFLQMSSYEQYF
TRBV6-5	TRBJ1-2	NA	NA	TGTGCCAGCAGTTCCCGGGACGGCTATGGCTACACCTTC	CASSSRDGYGYTF
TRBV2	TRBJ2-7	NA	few	TGTGCCAGCATGGACAGAGGAATGAGAGACGAGCAGTACTTC	CASMDRGMRDEQYF
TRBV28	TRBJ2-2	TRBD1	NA	TGTGCCAGCAGTCCGCTGGGACAGGGGAACACCGGGGAGCTGTTTTTT	CASSPLGQGNTGELFF
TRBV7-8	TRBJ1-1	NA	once	TGTGCCAGCAGCCTTCTCGACCTTGAAGCTTTCTTT	CASSLLDLEAFF
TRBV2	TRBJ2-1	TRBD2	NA	TGTGCCAGCAGACCCGGGACTAGGATGGTCAATGAGCAGTTCTTC	CASRPGTRMVNEQFF
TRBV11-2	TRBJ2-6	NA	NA	TGTGCCAGCAGCTTTTTCAGATTCTCTGGGGCCAACGTCCTGACTTTC	CASSFFRFSGANVLTF
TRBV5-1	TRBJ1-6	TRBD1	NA	TGCGCCAGCAGCTTACCGGGACAGGGGAATTCACCCCTCCACTTT	CASSLPGQGNSPLHF
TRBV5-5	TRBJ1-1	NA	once	TGTGCCAGCAGCTTGTCCGGGGACACTGAAGCTTTCTTT	CASSLSGDTEAFF
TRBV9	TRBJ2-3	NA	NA	TGTGCCAGCAGCGTAGGGTCAGTTAGCACAGATACGCAGTATTTT	CASSVGSVSTDTQYF
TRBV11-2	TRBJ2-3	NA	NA	TGTGCCAGCAAACGGGGGAGCACAGATACGCAGTATTTT	CASKRGSTDTQYF
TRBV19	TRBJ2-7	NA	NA	TGTGCCAGCAGAGGGGGGTTCACCTACGAGCAGTACTTC	CASRGGFTYEQYF
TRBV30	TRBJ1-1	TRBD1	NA	TGTGCCTGGAGTGGACAGGGGGGATACACTGAAGCTTTCTTT	CAWSGQGGYTEAFF
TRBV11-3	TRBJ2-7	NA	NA	TGTGCCAGCAGCTTAGGGGGGGCCAGCTCCTACGAGCAGTACTTC	CASSLGGASSYEQYF
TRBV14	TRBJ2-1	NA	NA	TGTGCCAGCAGCCAAGATCTGGGGTCTGAGCAGTTCTTC	CASSQDLGSEQFF
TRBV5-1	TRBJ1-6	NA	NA	TGCGCCAGCAGCTTGGAGGGAGGGGACTATAATTCACCCCTCCACTTT	CASSLEGGDYNSPLHF
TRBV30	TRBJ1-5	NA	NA	TGTGCCTGGAGTGTGTCCGGGGGCAGAGGTCAGCCCCAGCATTTT	CAWSVSGGRGQPQHF
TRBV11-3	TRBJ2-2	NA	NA	TGTGCCAGCAGCTTAGAATGGGGCGGGGAGCTGTTTTTT	CASSLEWGGELFF
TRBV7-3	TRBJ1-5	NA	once	TGTGCCAGCAGCGGAGGAGTTGGTCAGCCCCAGCATTTT	CASSGGVGQPQHF
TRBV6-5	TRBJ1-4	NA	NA	TGTGCCAGCAGTTACTCGGGGGGACGGGAAAAACTGTTTTTT	CASSYSGGREKLFF
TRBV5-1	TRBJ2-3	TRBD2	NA	TGCGCCAGCAGCTTGCGCGGGGGGCGGCAAGCAGATACGCAGTATTTT	CASSLRGGRQADTQYF
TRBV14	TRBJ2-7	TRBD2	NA	TGTGCCAGCAGCCATCTCGGGGGGGCTGTCGACGAGCAGTACTTC	CASSHLGGAVDEQYF
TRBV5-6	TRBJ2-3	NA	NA	TGTGCCAGCAGCTTGGGGGGCACAGATACGCAGTATTTT	CASSLGGTDTQYF
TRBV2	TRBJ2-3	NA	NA	TGTGCCAGTGCGGCTAGCGGCACAGATACGCAGTATTTT	CASAASGTDTQYF
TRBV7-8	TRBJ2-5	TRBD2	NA	TGTGCCAGCAGCCACGGACTAGCGGGCCAAGAGACCCAGTACTTC	CASSHGLAGQETQYF
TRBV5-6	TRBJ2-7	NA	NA	TGTGCCAGCAGCTTGCAGGGCTATGTGTACGAGCAGTACTTC	CASSLQGYVYEQYF
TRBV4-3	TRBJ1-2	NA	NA	TGCGCCAGCAGCCAAGAGACGGGGCGCTGGGGCTACACCTTC	CASSQETGRWGYTF
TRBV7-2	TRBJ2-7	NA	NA	TGTGCCAGCAGCTTAGGAGACAAGACCTACGAGCAGTACTTC	CASSLGDKTYEQYF
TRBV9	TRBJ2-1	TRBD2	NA	TGTGCCAGCAGCTTTCACCCCCCCGGGACTAGCGGCTACAATGAGCAGTTCTTC	CASSFHPPGTSGYNEQFF
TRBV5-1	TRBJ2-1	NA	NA	TGCGCCAGCAGCTTGGTTGGTTTCAATGAGCAGTTCTTC	CASSLVGFNEQFF
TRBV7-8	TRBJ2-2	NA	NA	TGTGCCAGCAGCAAAGGCCATACCGGGGAGCTGTTTTTT	CASSKGHTGELFF
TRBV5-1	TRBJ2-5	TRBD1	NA	TGCGCCAGCAGCTTGGCCTCACAGGGGGTAGGACAAGAGACCCAGTACTTC	CASSLASQGVGQETQYF
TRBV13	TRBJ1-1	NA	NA	TGTGCCAGCAGCTCCCGGCTGTTTTCTGAAGCTTTCTTT	CASSSRLFSEAFF
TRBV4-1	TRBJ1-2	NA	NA	TGCGCCAGCAGCCAAGCGGGGTTGAACTATGGCTACACCTTC	CASSQAGLNYGYTF
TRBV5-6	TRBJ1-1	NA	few	TGTGCCAGCAGCTTGAATTTTCTGAGAGGCACTGAAGCTTTCTTT	CASSLNFLRGTEAFF
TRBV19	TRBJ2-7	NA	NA	TGTGCCAGTAGTATTCCCTCCGGGACAACGCCTACGGAGCAGTACTTC	CASSIPSGTTPTEQYF
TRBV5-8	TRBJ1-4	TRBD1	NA	TGTGCCAGCAGCCCAGGGACAGTGACTAATGAAAAACTGTTTTTT	CASSPGTVTNEKLFF
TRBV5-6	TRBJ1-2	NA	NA	TGTGCCAGCAGCTTGGACAGTAACTATGGCTACACCTTC	CASSLDSNYGYTF
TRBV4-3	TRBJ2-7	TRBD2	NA	TGCGCCAGCAGCCAAGATCAAGCGGGGGCCTCCTACGAGCAGTACTTC	CASSQDQAGASYEQYF
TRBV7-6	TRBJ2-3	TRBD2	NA	TGTGCCAGCAGCTCTTATAGCGGGGGGCCAGGGGATACGCAGTATTTT	CASSSYSGGPGDTQYF
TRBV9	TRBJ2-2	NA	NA	TGTGCCAGCAGCGTTATAGGGGGAAAATCCGGGGAGCTGTTTTTT	CASSVIGGKSGELFF
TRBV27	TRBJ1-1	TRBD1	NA	TGTGCCAGCAGTTACCGGGACAGGGGGTCTTACGCTTTCTTT	CASSYRDRGSYAFF
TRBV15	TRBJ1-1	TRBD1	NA	TGTGCCACCAGCAGGGGGACAGGGGGCCGGTTAGGAGCTTTCTTT	CATSRGTGGRLGAFF
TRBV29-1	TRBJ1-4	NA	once	TGCAGCGTCCAGACGGAGGGTAATGAAAAACTGTTTTTT	CSVQTEGNEKLFF
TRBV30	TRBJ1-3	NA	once	TGTGCCTGGAGTAGCGGAGACAGGGGAAACACCATATATTTT	CAWSSGDRGNTIYF
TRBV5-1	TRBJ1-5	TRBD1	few	TGCGCCAGCAGCCCAACAGGGGAGGGCAATCAGCCCCAGCATTTT	CASSPTGEGNQPQHF
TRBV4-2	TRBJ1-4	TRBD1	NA	TGTGCCAGCAGCCCCGGGACAGCAAATGAAAAACTGTTTTTT	CASSPGTANEKLFF
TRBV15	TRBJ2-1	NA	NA	TGTGCCACCAGCAGACTACAGGGCTATGAGCAGTTCTTC	CATSRLQGYEQFF
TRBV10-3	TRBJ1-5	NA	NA	TGTGCCATCAGTGATATGGGGGGAAGTCAGCCCCAGCATTTT	CAISDMGGSQPQHF
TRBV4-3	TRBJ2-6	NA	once	TGCGCCAGCAGCCAAGACGCTTACTCTGGGGCCAACGTCCTGACTTTC	CASSQDAYSGANVLTF